The 17 T cell receptor beta chains reported below all come from one sample, sequenced in a study of post-analysis software for immune sequencing data. These TCRs are of unknown antigen specificity. The authors incorporated unique molecular identifiers into the TCR beta cDNA libraries. From the PCR reads, TCRdb called clonotypes with MiXCR, one entry per CDR3 protein. The sample lists about 680,000 distinct CDR3 sequences, 59% occurring once. Study-wide results and caveats: Patients showed TRBV5-6, TRBV5-1 and TRBV20-1 among four to six TRBV segments more frequent than in controls.

Source material: blood. The receptors derive from a girl between 2 and 10 years old with multiple sclerosis.

The genes are TRBV9 and TRBJ2-6; 9 bases match TRBD2. J lost 1 base, V lost 3 bases, and 11 bases had no gene match. The CDR3 runs to 19 residues. Germline V lookup: CDR1 SGDLS, CDR2 YYNGEE. CDR3: CASSAWGLAGRSGANVLTF. CDR3 nucleotides: TGTGCCAGCAGCGCCTGGGGGCTAGCGGGAAGATCTGGGGCCAACGTCCTGACTTTC. The full variable domain, completed using reference TRBV9 and TRBJ2-6, is DSGVTQTPKHLITATGQRVTLRCSPRSGDLSVYWYQQSLDQGLQFLIQYYNGEERAKGNILERFSAQQFPDLHSELNLSSLELGDSALYFCASSAWGLAGRSGANVLTFGAGSRLTVL.

This chain uses TRBV27 with TRBJ2-1; 9 bases are a match to TRBD2. The germline CDR1 and CDR2 sequences are MNHEY and SMNVEV (reference sequence). V dropped 7 bases and J dropped 4; count of bases not matched to a gene: 8. The CDR3 extends over 15 amino acids. The CDR3 DNA sequence: TGTGCCAGCACCTTAGGGCTAGCGGGGTACAATGAGCAGTTCTTC. This gives the protein CASTLGLAGYNEQFF.

V is TRBV29-1 and J is TRBJ2-7; D ambiguous. The CDR3 is 12 amino acids. In germline, CDR1 is SQVTM, CDR2 ANQGSEA. Deletions cut 4 bases from V and 0 bases from J, with 7 bases between. CDR3 sequence reads: CSVAYDSYEQYF. The CDR3 bases are TGCAGCGTTGCGTACGACTCCTACGAGCAGTACTTC.

This clonotype was picked up a small number of times. J is TRBJ2-7 and V is TRBV20-1; TRBD2 matches 7 bases. The CDR3 is 13 amino acids. In germline, CDR1 is DFQATT, CDR2 SNEGSKA (reference sequence). With 6 bases clipped from V and 4 bases from J, the junction kept 9 bases outside the gene matches. CDR3 protein: CSAPIGGSYEQYF. The CDR3 DNA reads TGCAGTGCCCCTATTGGCGGGAGTTACGAGCAGTACTTC.

J is TRBJ2-5 and V is TRBV5-1; maybe TRBD1 (7 bases). The CDR3 runs to 15 residues. Germline values: CDR1 SGHRS, CDR2 YFSETQ. V lost 4 bases and J lost 4, with 17 bases in between. The CDR3 spells CASSPGAQGGETQYF. In DNA, the CDR3 is TGCGCCAGCAGCCCCGGCGCCCAGGGGGGAGAGACCCAGTACTTC.

In its sample, this clonotype was seen a few times. The V and J genes are TRBV7-2 and TRBJ2-1; D is possibly TRBD2 (5 bases). CDR1 is SGHTA and CDR2 is FQGNSA in the germline V gene. V lost 6 bases, J lost 5 bases, and 11 bases lay in between. The CDR3 spans 13 residues. The chain's CDR3 is CASSLDYNNEQFF. CDR3 sequence (DNA): TGTGCCAGCAGTCTCGACTACAACAATGAGCAGTTCTTC.

A remark on this clonotype: One end of the junction fails to match germline, which may point to a read error. The chain couples TRBV7-2 to TRBJ2-5, with 11 bases aligning to TRBD1. Germline lookup yields CDR1 SGHTA and CDR2 FQGNSA. This CDR3 comprises 15 residues. CDR3 DNA sequence: TGCGCCAGCAGCACGGACAGGGGGCGAGTGGAGACCCAGTACTTC. Translated, it gives CASSTDRGRVETQYF.

The chain carries TRBV5-1 and TRBJ1-1; D gene unclear. V was cut by 2 bases and J by 0 bases, with 8 bases left in between. The CDR3 loop spans 14 amino acids. Germline lookup yields CDR1 SGHRS and CDR2 YFSETQ. The DNA of the CDR3 is TGCGCCAGCAGCTTCGACGGGGTGAACACTGAAGCTTTCTTT. Translation: CASSFDGVNTEAFF.

The table lists this clonotype with a few counts. The CDR3 DNA follows: TGTGCCAGCCTAAGGCAGGGCAACACGCAGTATTTT. Protein: CASLRQGNTQYF. The rearrangement joins TRBV6-4 to TRBJ2-3; weak D call: TRBD1 (5 bases). Trimming cost V 8 bases and J 9 bases, with 15 bases left between them. The CDR3 runs to 12 residues. Germline V lookup: CDR1 MRHNA, CDR2 SNTAGT.

V and J are TRBV5-1 and TRBJ2-2; 10 bases align to TRBD2. This CDR3 has 15 amino acids. In germline, CDR1 is SGHRS, CDR2 YFSETQ. J was trimmed by 7 bases and V by 5 bases; bases with no gene match: 8. This CDR3 reads CASRSPSGGVGELFF. The CDR3 DNA sequence: TGCGCCAGCAGATCACCCAGCGGGGGGGTCGGGGAGCTGTTTTTT.

V and J are TRBV5-1 and TRBJ2-3, with 7 bases identical to TRBD1. V shed 4 bases and J 2 bases; nucleotides not matched to a gene: 4. CDR1 and CDR2 from the germline V gene are SGHRS and YFSETQ. The CDR3 covers 14 residues. CDR3 amino acids: CASSNQGVTDTQYF. Here the CDR3 DNA reads TGCGCCAGCAGCAACCAGGGGGTCACAGATACGCAGTATTTT.

The V gene is TRBV12-3 or TRBV12-4, the J gene TRBJ1-2; no definite D call. Trimming left V 0 bases short and J 3 bases short, with 14 bases between. The CDR3 runs 16 residues. The DNA for the CDR3 is TGTGCCAGCAGTTTAGCGAACCCGCGAGCTCACTATGGCTACACCTTC. It encodes CASSLANPRAHYGYTF.

The chain employs TRBV9 and TRBJ2-5, with a tentative D call TRBD1 (6 bases). The assigned J gene may be wrong: the sequence end matches TRBJ2-7 better. Germline V gives CDR1 SGDLS, CDR2 YYNGEE. This CDR3 has 14 amino acids. The CDR3 region has the DNA TGTGCCAGCAGCGTCGGGACAAATGCCAACGAGCAGTACTTC. Translating it yields CASSVGTNANEQYF.

The chain links TRBV12-3 or TRBV12-4 to TRBJ1-2, with D tentatively TRBD1 (5 bases). Trimming took off 6 bases at V and 4 bases at J, with 15 bases between the two ends. The CDR3 is 14 residues long. The CDR3 DNA reads TGTGCCAGCAGGGACCCGACCGGGGGCTATGGCTACACCTTC. Encoded protein: CASRDPTGGYGYTF.

This clonotype was counted a few times. V gene TRBV6-5 combines with J gene TRBJ1-5; D may be TRBD1 (5 bases). The CDR3 runs to 14 residues. V dropped 3 bases and J dropped 4 bases, with 10 bases sitting between them. Germline loops: CDR1 MNHEY, CDR2 SVGAGI. Here the CDR3 reads CASSYSRDNQPQHF. The CDR3 nucleotides are TGTGCCAGCAGTTATTCCAGGGATAATCAGCCCCAGCATTTT.

V usage is TRBV6-5 and J usage is TRBJ1-2, with D possibly being TRBD1 (6 bases). The CDR3 consists of 16 residues. Germline values: CDR1 MNHEY, CDR2 SVGAGI. V was pared by 5 bases and J by 0 bases, with 16 bases between. The CDR3 reads CASSPGGGIANYGYTF. The CDR3 region has the DNA TGTGCCAGCAGTCCTGGGGGGGGCATTGCTAACTATGGCTACACCTTC.

As concerns this clonotype: One end of the junction does not line up with germline, which may come from a read error. This chain uses TRBV15 with TRBJ2-3; the match to TRBD1 covers 8 bases. In germline, CDR1 is LNHNV, CDR2 YYDKDF (reference sequence). The CDR3 totals 20 residues. CDR3 residues: CAASDRDRGNGTGLRDTQYF. The DNA for the CDR3 is TGTGCCGCCAGCGACAGAGACCGGGGTAATGGGACAGGACTTCGGGATACACAGTATTTT.